The 31 T cell receptor beta chains below all came from one sample that was sequenced in a study of shared clonotypes between healthy human individuals. Repertoires were generated with immunoSEQ multiplex PCR, while TCRdb's copy carries only in-frame clones and drops some. The sample includes some 1 million clones, under 80% seen only once; the top ten take 1.4%. Material for sequencing was memory CD4+ T cells sorted from blood. The subset is: CD45RA-negative fraction. All receptors come from a young man in good health.

V gene TRBV11-2 combines with J gene TRBJ2-7, with TRBD2 as a possible D gene (5 bases). The CDR3 spans 13 residues. V was trimmed by 1 base and J by 5 bases, leaving 9 bases between them. Germline lookup yields CDR1 SGHAT and CDR2 FQNNGV. The chain's CDR3 is CASSLAGIHEQYF. In DNA, the CDR3 is TGTGCCAGCAGCTTAGCGGGAATCCACGAGCAGTACTTC. The full variable domain, in which reference TRBV11-2 and TRBJ2-7 provide the parts outside the CDR3, is EAGVAQSPRYKIIEKRQSVAFWCNPISGHATLYWYQQILGQGPKLLIQFQNNGVVDDSQLPKDRFSAERLKGVDSTLKIQPAKLEDSAVYLCASSLAGIHEQYFGPGTRLTVT.

The chain combines TRBV5-1 with TRBJ2-2; tentative D call: TRBD2 (6 bases). The CDR3 has 16 amino acids. V dropped 0 bases and J dropped 4 bases, with 13 bases sitting between them. Germline assignment: CDR1 SGHRS and CDR2 YFSETQ. The CDR3 coding sequence is TGCGCCAGCAGCTTGGAGGCTTTGGGGGGCACCGGGGAGCTGTTTTTT. Protein: CASSLEALGGTGELFF.

The rearrangement joins TRBV6-5 to TRBJ1-2; possibly TRBD1 for D (5 bases). Trimming removed 11 bases at V and 8 bases at J, with 21 bases between. Germline CDR1 MNHEY, CDR2 SVGAGI. CDR3 size: 13 residues. CDR3 amino acids: CAVRDDRTLGYTF. DNA of the CDR3: TGTGCCGTTCGGGACGACAGAACCCTCGGCTACACCTTC.

This CDR3 reads CASSPRQGVYTGELFF. In DNA, the CDR3 is TGTGCCAGCAGCCCTAGACAGGGGGTATACACCGGGGAGCTGTTTTTT. The V gene is TRBV7-2, the J gene TRBJ2-2; 9 positions match TRBD1. Germline CDR1 and CDR2: SGHTA and FQGNSA. This CDR3 is built from 16 residues. After removal of 5 bases from V and 3 bases from J, the junction contained 7 bases not matched to a gene.

Concerning this clone: Within the sample, other DNA sequences also encode this same CDR3. The chain has TRBV20-1 and TRBJ2-5; tentative D call: TRBD1 (5 bases). Germline V gene data show CDR1 as DFQATT and CDR2 as SNEGSKA (reference sequence). The V end was cut by 6 bases, the J end by 5 bases, with 10 bases between. This CDR3 region has 11 residues. CDR3 sequence: CSATPGETQYF. CDR3 DNA: TGCAGTGCCACCCCAGGGGAGACCCAGTACTTC.

The rearrangement joins TRBV6-6 to TRBJ1-3; no clear D gene. Trimming removed 6 bases from V and 0 bases from J, with 15 bases in between. Germline V CDR1 and CDR2: MNHNY, SVGAGI (reference sequence). The CDR3 covers 16 residues. CDR3 sequence reads: CASSPTGGSSGNTIYF. CDR3 bases: TGTGCCAGCAGCCCTACCGGAGGTAGCTCTGGAAACACCATATATTTT.

The chain links TRBV2 to TRBJ2-7; TRBD2 agrees at 10 bases. Losses at the gene ends were 7 bases for V and 2 bases for J; bases not matched to a gene: 5. CDR3 length: 14 amino acids. Germline loops: CDR1 SNHLY, CDR2 FYNNEI. CDR3 coding DNA: TGTGCCAGCAAGCTAGCGGGAGCAGCCTACGAGCAGTACTTC. This sequence encodes CASKLAGAAYEQYF.

The chain employs TRBV5-1 and TRBJ1-5; D unresolved. With 0 bases removed from V and 5 bases from J, the gap between germline ends came to 12 bases. The CDR3 is 15 residues long. Germline V gene sequence: CDR1 SGHRS, CDR2 YFSETQ. CDR3 DNA: TGCGCCAGCAGCTTGGTGGGATCGGGCGATCAGCCCCAGCATTTT. Amino acids: CASSLVGSGDQPQHF.

The genes are TRBV7-6 and TRBJ1-4; D is uncertain. V was trimmed by 1 base and J by 3 bases, leaving 3 bases between them. This CDR3 is 13 amino acids long. Germline V gene lookup returns CDR1 SGHVS and CDR2 FNYEAQ. This CDR3 is CASSLVANEKLFF. The CDR3 DNA is TGTGCCAGCAGCTTAGTGGCTAATGAAAAACTGTTTTTT.

Points on this clone: The same CDR3 can be traced to other DNA sequences in this sample. The CDR3: CASSMRGTNEKLFF. In nucleotides, the CDR3 is TGTGCCAGTAGTATGCGAGGGACTAATGAAAAACTGTTTTTT. The rearrangement joins TRBV19 to TRBJ1-4; the D is unclear. Germline lookup yields CDR1 LNHDA and CDR2 SQIVND (reference sequence). There are 14 residues in the CDR3. V was shortened by 3 bases and J by 2 bases, with 7 bases between the two germline ends.

CDR3 bases: TGTGCCATCAGTGAGGTGGTTTCCTATGGCTACACCTTC. This codes for CAISEVVSYGYTF. V gene TRBV10-3 combines with J gene TRBJ1-2; D gene unclear. The germline gives CDR1 ENHRY, CDR2 SYGVKD. The CDR3 is 13 residues long. V was shortened by 2 bases and J by 4 bases, with 8 bases between the two germline ends.

V usage is TRBV7-2 and J usage is TRBJ2-3; 9 bases align to TRBD2. This CDR3 is 16 amino acids long. V shed 5 bases, J shed 7 bases, and the junction held 13 bases outside the gene matches. Germline V lookup: CDR1 SGHTA, CDR2 FQGNSA. The CDR3 DNA reads TGTGCCAGCAGCCCCGCGGTAGCGGGGGTTGGGAATACGCAGTATTTT. As protein: CASSPAVAGVGNTQYF.

This clone was recorded a few times. The rearrangement uses TRBV27 and TRBJ2-3, with a weak D call TRBD1 (5 bases). The CDR3 contains 14 residues. CDR1 is MNHEY and CDR2 is SMNVEV in the germline V gene (reference sequence). The V end lost 2 bases, the J end lost 4 bases, and 10 bases lay between the germline ends. CDR3 bases: TGTGCCAGCAGTTTACCAGGGTCGCCAGATACGCAGTATTTT. Protein: CASSLPGSPDTQYF.

This clone has only a few counts. This chain uses TRBV18 with TRBJ2-7, with TRBD2 matching 13 bases. CDR3 length: 15 amino acids. The junction had 4 bases not matched to a gene; V was cut back by 6 bases and J by 2 bases. Germline V lookup: CDR1 KGHSH, CDR2 LQKENI. CDR3 DNA sequence: TGTGCCAGCTCGAAAACTAGCGGGGGGGCCTACGAGCAGTACTTC. This encodes CASSKTSGGAYEQYF.

The chain has TRBV5-4 and TRBJ2-7, with TRBD2 matching 8 bases. V was pared by 4 bases and J by 4 bases, with 10 bases of the junction left unmatched. Germline V lookup: CDR1 SGHNT, CDR2 YYREEE (reference sequence). This CDR3 has 15 residues. This CDR3 is CASSVLAGSDYEQYF. The CDR3 coding sequence is TGTGCCAGCAGCGTTCTAGCGGGCTCTGATTACGAGCAGTACTTC.

About this clone itself: Distinct nucleotide sequences in the sample also encode this CDR3. The chain joins TRBV2 to TRBJ2-1; TRBD2 agrees at 11 bases. CDR3 length: 14 residues. Trimming took 7 bases from V and 3 from J; bases not matched to a gene: 2. Germline CDR1 and CDR2: SNHLY and FYNNEI. The CDR3 DNA reads TGTGCCAGCAAAGGGACTAGCGGCTACAATGAGCAGTTCTTC. Protein sequence: CASKGTSGYNEQFF. The full variable domain, with the rest looked up from reference TRBV2 and TRBJ2-1, is EPEVTQTPSHQVTQMGQEVILRCVPISNHLYFYWYRQILGQKVEFLVSFYNNEISEKSEIFDDQFSVERPDGSNFTLKIRSTKLEDSAMYFCASKGTSGYNEQFFGPGTRLTVL.

V is TRBV6-1 and J is TRBJ2-7; 7 bases agree with TRBD1. The CDR3 contains 15 residues. The germline V gene encodes CDR1 MNHNS and CDR2 SASEGT. J was trimmed by 6 bases and V by 2 bases; bases with no gene match: 10. CDR3 amino acids: CASSETSGQRGEQYF. The CDR3, as DNA: TGTGCCAGCAGTGAAACATCGGGACAGAGAGGCGAGCAGTACTTC.

The chain carries TRBV5-1 and TRBJ1-3, with D unclear. Germline values: CDR1 SGHRS, CDR2 YFSETQ. V was trimmed by 5 bases and J by 4 bases, leaving 13 bases between them. This CDR3 has 14 residues. The CDR3, as DNA: TGCGCCAGCAGAGCATTACTGGGGGGAAACACCATATATTTT. It codes for CASRALLGGNTIYF.

The chain is built from TRBV2 and TRBJ2-5; D unclear. The germline CDR1 and CDR2 sequences are SNHLY and FYNNEI. V lost 6 bases, J lost 4 bases, and 15 bases lay in between. The CDR3 spans 14 residues. The CDR3 protein is CASRAEAGPETQYF. The CDR3 bases are TGTGCCAGCAGGGCAGAAGCTGGGCCAGAGACCCAGTACTTC.

V is TRBV30 and J is TRBJ2-3, with 15 bases that match TRBD2. This CDR3 is built from 22 residues. The V gene's germline CDR1 is GTSNPN and CDR2 SVGIG (reference sequence). The V gene end was trimmed by 1 base and the J gene end by 0 bases; junction bases not matched to a gene: 17. The CDR3 region is CAWSGGQGPGLAGGPSTDTQYF. CDR3 DNA sequence: TGTGCCTGGAGTGGGGGACAGGGACCAGGACTAGCGGGAGGGCCTAGCACAGATACGCAGTATTTT.

The chain joins TRBV5-1 to TRBJ2-1; 7 nucleotides align to TRBD1. Germline CDR1 and CDR2: SGHRS and YFSETQ. This CDR3 region has 14 residues. V was clipped by 3 bases and J by 6 bases; unmatched bases: 6. The CDR3 loop reads CASSWGQKGNEQFF. Here the CDR3 DNA reads TGCGCCAGCAGCTGGGGACAGAAAGGCAATGAGCAGTTCTTC.

This clone has just one count. A far larger clone is one nucleotide away, so this likely arose from a read error. The same CDR3 arises from other DNA sequences in this sample as well. This chain joins TRBV5-1 and TRBJ1-1; 7 bases map to TRBD1. Germline CDR1 is SGHRS and CDR2 is YFSETQ. CDR3 length: 13 residues. The trim removed 3 bases at V and 4 bases at J, leaving 3 bases unmatched. Written as DNA, the CDR3 is TGCGCCAGCAGCTCGACAGGGAGCACTGAAGCTTTCTTT. Translated: CASSSTGSTEAFF.

V gene TRBV7-9 combines with J gene TRBJ2-3, with 8 bases that match TRBD2. Trimming at V came to 5 bases and at J to 0 bases, leaving 4 bases not matched to a gene. Per the germline V gene, CDR1 is SEHNR and CDR2 is FQNEAQ (reference sequence). CDR3 size: 15 residues. The CDR3 region has the DNA TGTGCCAGCAGCCGACTAGCGACTAGCACAGATACGCAGTATTTT. Its translation: CASSRLATSTDTQYF. Together with reference TRBV7-9 and TRBJ2-3, the CDR3 gives the full variable domain: DTGVSQNPRHKITKRGQNVTFRCDPISEHNRLYWYRQTLGQGPEFLTYFQNEAQLEKSRLLSDRFSAERPKGSFSTLEIQRTEQGDSAMYLCASSRLATSTDTQYFGPGTRLTVL.

There are many counts of this clone. The chain carries TRBV4-1 and TRBJ2-1; D not resolved. CDR1 and CDR2 from the germline V gene are MGHRA and YSYEKL. CDR3 size: 15 residues. V lost 1 base, J lost 0 bases, and 7 bases lay in between. DNA for the CDR3: TGCGCCAGCAGCCAAGTGTCCCTCTCCTACAATGAGCAGTTCTTC. Encoded protein: CASSQVSLSYNEQFF.

The V gene is TRBV18, the J gene TRBJ2-2, with 7 bases fitting TRBD1. CDR3 length equals 14 residues. Germline CDR1 KGHSH, CDR2 LQKENI. V dropped 3 bases and J dropped 3; count of bases not matched to a gene: 1. The CDR3 DNA sequence: TGTGCCAGCTCACCCCAGGGGGACACCGGGGAGCTGTTTTTT. Its translation: CASSPQGDTGELFF.

This clone was seen a few times. The genes are TRBV7-8 and TRBJ2-1; TRBD2 matches 10 bases. CDR3 length: 15 residues. Trimming removed 1 base from V and 6 bases from J; junction bases left unmatched: 3. Looked up from germline, CDR1 is SGHVS and CDR2 is FQNEAQ. CDR3 bases: TGTGCCAGCAGCTTAGGGCTAGCGGGAGTCAATGAGCAGTTCTTC. It yields the protein CASSLGLAGVNEQFF.

There are many counts of this clone. This chain joins TRBV7-2 and TRBJ2-5, with D perhaps being TRBD1 or TRBD2 (6 bases each). This CDR3 contains 13 residues. V dropped 6 bases and J dropped 9 bases, with 17 bases sitting between them. Germline loops: CDR1 SGHTA, CDR2 FQGNSA. CDR3 sequence reads: CASRGGPQKAQYF. The DNA for the CDR3 is TGTGCCAGCAGAGGGGGGCCGCAAAAGGCCCAGTACTTC.

This clone has just one count. The chain carries TRBV18 and TRBJ2-7; D is undetermined. V was cut by 3 bases and J by 0 bases, with 12 bases left in between. The length of the CDR3 is 15 residues. Germline CDR1 reads KGHSH; CDR2 reads LQKENI. CDR3 sequence (DNA): TGTGCCAGCTCACCCCTGACTGGGGACTCCTACGAGCAGTACTTC. Protein sequence: CASSPLTGDSYEQYF.

For the CDR3, the DNA is TGTGCCAGCAGGAATGGACAGCACAATGAGCAGTTCTTC. Amino acid sequence: CASRNGQHNEQFF. The rearrangement joins TRBV25-1 to TRBJ2-1, with D perhaps matching TRBD1 (6 bases). Trimming took 6 bases from V and 5 from J, leaving 11 bases between them. This CDR3 has 13 residues. Germline CDR1 is MGHDK and CDR2 is SYGVNS.

The gene calls are TRBV25-1 and TRBJ1-1; 7 bases agree with TRBD1. The ends lost 7 bases at V and 4 bases at J; junction bases unmatched: 3. Germline values: CDR1 MGHDK, CDR2 SYGVNS. The CDR3 is made up of 12 amino acids. CDR3 coding DNA: TGTGCCAGCAATACAGGGGTCACTGAAGCTTTCTTT. It yields the protein CASNTGVTEAFF. Full variable domain (outside the CDR3, taken from reference TRBV25-1 and TRBJ1-1): EADIYQTPRYLVIGTGKKITLECSQTMGHDKMYWYQQDPGMELHLIHYSYGVNSTEKGDLSSESTVSRIRTEHFPLTLESARPSHTSQYLCASNTGVTEAFFGQGTRLTVV.

The V call is TRBV5-6, the J call TRBJ1-5, with TRBD1 matching 9 bases. Germline V gene sequence: CDR1 SGHDT, CDR2 YYEEEE. This CDR3 is built from 14 residues. V shed 4 bases and J 8 bases; nucleotides not matched to a gene: 7. CDR3 residues: CASSQGTGREPQHF. The CDR3 nucleotides are TGTGCCAGCAGCCAGGGGACAGGGAGGGAGCCCCAGCATTTT.